This T cell receptor beta chain comes out of a study of T cells expressing NK-cell markers. There are 13 residues in the CDR3. Germline values: CDR1 LGHNA, CDR2 YNFKEQ. TCR beta cDNA was generated via 5'RACE template switching incorporating UMIs. Each CDR3 protein gets one entry in TCRdb, which reprocessed the 5' RACE reads and gives no DNA. In all, the sample yields more than 120,000 distinct CDR3 sequences. The receptor comes from a man younger than 35 in good health. This chain joins TRBV4-2 and TRBJ2-1. Material: blood T cells: a sorted CD56 or NKG2C T cell subset, CD4+ or CD8+ T cells, or bulk PBMC T cells (not recorded which). The chain's CDR3 is CASSRAQDNEQFF.